This T cell receptor beta chain was observed in a study of OX40 agonist ivuxolimab in advanced cancers. TCRdb's copy holds only in-frame clones and misses some; the assay was immunoSEQ multiplex PCR. The sample lists tens of thousands of clones, roughly 86% occurring once. Study-wide findings and caveats: Doses of 0.1 to 3.0 mg/kg were accompanied by clonal expansion of CD4+ and CD8+ blood T cells by week 6.

About this clone itself: Antigen unknown.

Trimming took off 4 bases at V and 3 bases at J, with 12 bases between the two ends. Germline-derived CDR1 and CDR2 are SGDLS and YYNGEE. The CDR3 totals 14 residues. Sequencing was performed on CD4+ or CD8+ T cells sorted from blood, taken in a trial of the OX40 agonist ivuxolimab. This TCR came from an adult with an advanced solid tumor such as melanoma, head and neck, liver or kidney cancer. The gene calls are TRBV9 and TRBJ2-3, with TRBD2 as a possible D gene (6 bases). CDR3 amino acids: CASSSGEGTDTQYF. The CDR3 DNA follows: TGTGCCAGCAGCTCGGGGGAAGGGACAGATACGCAGTATTTT. The full variable domain, with the rest looked up from reference TRBV9 and TRBJ2-3, is DSGVTQTPKHLITATGQRVTLRCSPRSGDLSVYWYQQSLDQGLQFLIQYYNGEERAKGNILERFSAQQFPDLHSELNLSSLELGDSALYFCASSSGEGTDTQYFGPGTRLTVL.